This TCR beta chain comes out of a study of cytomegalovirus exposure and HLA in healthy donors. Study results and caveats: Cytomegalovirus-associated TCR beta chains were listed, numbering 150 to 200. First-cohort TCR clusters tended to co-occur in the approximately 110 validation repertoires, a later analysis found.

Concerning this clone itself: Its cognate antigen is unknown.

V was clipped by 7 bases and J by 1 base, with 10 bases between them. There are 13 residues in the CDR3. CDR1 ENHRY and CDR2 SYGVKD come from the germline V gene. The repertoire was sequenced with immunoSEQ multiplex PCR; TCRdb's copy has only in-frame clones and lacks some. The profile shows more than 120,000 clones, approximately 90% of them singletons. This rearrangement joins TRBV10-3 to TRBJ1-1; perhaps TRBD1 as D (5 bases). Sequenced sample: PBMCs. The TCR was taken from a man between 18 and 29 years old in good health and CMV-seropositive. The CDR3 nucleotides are TGTGCCATCAAGCGGGACGGGAACACTGAAGCTTTCTTT. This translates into CAIKRDGNTEAFF.